Listed below are T cell receptor beta chains from one sample, sequenced in a study of cytomegalovirus exposure and HLA in healthy donors. Assay used: immunoSEQ multiplex PCR; TCRdb lists only in-frame clones, some missing. The sample holds about 190,000 clones, around 85% seen once. The sample taken for sequencing was PBMCs. Receptors originate from a man aged 40-49 years in good health and CMV-seropositive. The conserved cysteine and the conserved F or W are not part of the CDR3 here. Clone size, where shown, is once, few, many, or a class for clones that have expanded.

V	size	J	CDR3
TRBV4-3	-	TRBJ2-1	ASSQVLAGSNEQF
TRBV6-6	-	TRBJ1-2	ASNPKAGGNYGYT
TRBV5-1	once	TRBJ2-4	ASSLDRGDIQY
TRBV2	-	TRBJ1-2	ASSETPGQGSGYT
TRBV6-6	-	TRBJ2-1	ASIERGSYNEQF
TRBV15	-	TRBJ1-4	ATRTMGNNEKLF
TRBV4-1	-	TRBJ1-1	ASSPGGREAF
TRBV25-1	-	TRBJ2-1	ASSELGTGGPSEQF
TRBV5-1	-	TRBJ2-3	ASSWGTHQTNTDTQY
TRBV5-1	-	TRBJ2-5	ASSYDRTPGQTQY
TRBV4-1	-	TRBJ2-7	ASSHDGVEQY
TRBV19	-	TRBJ1-4	ASSTQGTLEKLF
TRBV4-3	-	TRBJ1-4	ASSQDVSWGEKLF
TRBV27	-	TRBJ2-5	ASSQGRPSRETQY
TRBV29-1	few	TRBJ1-5	SVEVSGNQPQH
TRBV5-1	-	TRBJ1-2	ASSLDSGGARGYT
TRBV5-4	-	TRBJ2-1	ASSRTENEQF
TRBV27	-	TRBJ1-4	ASSPRFPQGGREKLF
TRBV5-1	-	TRBJ2-3	ASSSDGGLTDTQY
TRBV5-6	-	TRBJ1-3	ASSWIDRQLSGNTIY
TRBV6-5	-	TRBJ1-4	ASSYTGTWANEKLF
TRBV19	-	TRBJ1-1	ASSIRGNTEAF
TRBV2	-	TRBJ1-4	ASSVQGAREKLF
TRBV30	-	TRBJ1-3	AWRASGNTIY
TRBV10-1	-	TRBJ2-3	ASSPDRAETDTQY
TRBV5-4	once	TRBJ1-1	ASSLEQGARGTEAF
TRBV5-1	once	TRBJ1-1	ASSLAGAEMNTEAF
TRBV18	once	TRBJ2-1	ASSPGTSGGRAHNEQF
TRBV29-1	-	TRBJ2-6	SVGGSSGANVLT
TRBV6-6	-	TRBJ2-3	ASSYGLITDTQY
TRBV30	-	TRBJ2-6	ASGLSGANVLT
TRBV7-8	-	TRBJ1-5	ASSLAGQGAGQPQH
TRBV5-8	few	TRBJ2-1	ASSLRDSTYNEQF
TRBV28	-	TRBJ1-5	ASNQGNSNQPQH
TRBV7-2	-	TRBJ1-1	ASSARGIGYGTEAF
TRBV2	-	TRBJ2-7	ASKPGFEDEQY
TRBV27	-	TRBJ1-5	ASSLGQLNQPQH
TRBV13	-	TRBJ2-7	ASSPLAGGPEQY
TRBV28	-	TRBJ1-5	ASRDPGRGEANQPQH
TRBV10-2	-	TRBJ1-1	ASSDPTGGPPEAF
TRBV7-2	-	TRBJ2-7	ASSLVGGQGLYEQY